The sequence of this TCR beta chain was determined in a study of T cells after yellow fever vaccination. Study overall: Each low-cell-number fraction was prepared by means of SMART-Seq v4 Ultra Low Input.

The sample holds many counts of this clonotype. Germline-derived CDR1 and CDR2 are MNHEY and SVGAGI. This CDR3 has 12 residues. Trimming shortened V by 4 bases and J by 4 bases, and 6 bases separated the two germline ends. They built TCR cDNA with 5'RACE template switching, a step that put in a universal primer site and UMIs. Using its own MiXCR run on the 5' RACE reads, TCRdb lists one record per CDR3 protein. Of hundreds of thousands of distinct CDR3 sequences listed, approximately 12% were seen once; the top ten hold 2.5% to 4%. The source material was CD4+ T cells sorted from PBMCs, sampled 15 days after the yellow fever booster vaccination. The receptor was isolated from a man aged 18 to 35 who received the YFV17D yellow fever vaccine. The chain combines TRBV6-5 with TRBJ2-3, with D unclear. DNA for the CDR3: TGTGCCAGCAGTTCCAGGCCAGATACGCAGTATTTT. This encodes CASSSRPDTQYF.